The 31 T cell receptor beta chains listed next were all sequenced from one sample in a study of CD8 T cells in Susac syndrome. Random hexamers served to reverse transcribe roughly 0.45 to 1 ug RNA. Using its own MiXCR run on the immunoSEQ multiplex PCR reads, TCRdb lists one record per CDR3 protein. The sample yields 150,000 to 200,000 distinct CDR3 sequences, 90% to 95% seen once. The sample consisted of CD4+ T cells from PBMCs. Receptors originate from a human donor in good health.

This clonotype was recorded only once. V and J are TRBV24-1 and TRBJ2-2, with TRBD1 matching 8 bases. This CDR3 region has 16 residues. After removal of 3 bases from V and 5 bases from J, the junction contained 7 bases not matched to a gene. Germline V lookup: CDR1 KGHDR, CDR2 SFDVKD. In DNA, the CDR3 is TGTGCCACCAGTGATACTGGACAGGGAAAGACCGGGGAGCTGTTTTTT. It is translated as CATSDTGQGKTGELFF.

V is TRBV29-1 and J is TRBJ1-1; no reliable D call. V lost 0 bases and J 0 bases, leaving 5 bases between the germline ends. Germline V gives CDR1 SQVTM, CDR2 ANQGSEA. This CDR3 region has 13 residues. The CDR3 DNA follows: TGCAGCGTTGAAGACAGTCTGAACACTGAAGCTTTCTTT. Encoded protein: CSVEDSLNTEAFF.

The chain has TRBV4-2 and TRBJ1-3; D is uncertain. The V gene lost 0 bases and the J gene lost 0 bases, with 9 bases spanning the gap. The V gene's germline CDR1 is LGHNA and CDR2 YNFKEQ. The CDR3 totals 16 residues. CDR3 sequence: CASSQDRARSGNTIYF. DNA for the CDR3: TGTGCCAGCAGCCAAGATAGGGCCCGCTCTGGAAACACCATATATTTT.

This clonotype was seen just once. V usage is TRBV15 and J usage is TRBJ1-3; 9 bases fit TRBD1. The CDR3 has 16 residues. Germline V gene data show CDR1 as LNHNV and CDR2 as YYDKDF (reference sequence). The V gene end was trimmed by 2 bases and the J gene end by 4 bases; junction bases not matched to a gene: 6. CDR3 in amino acids: CATSRPNRGLGNTIYF. The CDR3, as DNA: TGTGCCACCAGCAGACCTAACAGGGGGCTCGGAAACACCATATATTTT.

V is TRBV5-1 and J is TRBJ2-7; 13 bases are a match to TRBD2. CDR3 size: 17 residues. J lost 4 bases, V lost 1 base, and 8 bases had no gene match. CDR1 is SGHRS, CDR2 YFSETQ, per germline. CDR3 DNA sequence: TGCGCCAGCAGCTTGAACTACGGGACTAGCGGGGCTTACGAGCAGTACTTC. Amino acid sequence: CASSLNYGTSGAYEQYF.

Only a few counts were recorded for this clonotype. The chain couples TRBV6-1 to TRBJ2-5; 8 bases are a match to TRBD1. CDR3 size: 14 residues. Germline V lookup: CDR1 MNHNS, CDR2 SASEGT. Trimming at V came to 5 bases and at J to 1 base, leaving 3 bases not matched to a gene. CDR3 DNA sequence: TGTGCCAGCAGTCGAGGACAGGGCCAAGAGACCCAGTACTTC. Translated: CASSRGQGQETQYF.

The chain recombines TRBV28 with TRBJ2-6; no reliable D call. Trimming took 7 bases from V and 0 from J, leaving 10 bases between them. There are 15 residues in the CDR3. CDR1 is MDHEN, CDR2 SYDVKM, per germline. CDR3 nucleotides: TGTGCCAGCACCCAGCCTAGCTCTGGGGCCAACGTCCTGACTTTC. It specifies CASTQPSSGANVLTF.

The chain uses TRBV7-9 and TRBJ1-1; 7 bases align to TRBD1. This CDR3 has 13 amino acids. Germline V lookup: CDR1 SEHNR, CDR2 FQNEAQ (reference sequence). V trimming: 5 bases; J trimming: 6 bases; junction bases outside the gene matches: 6. The CDR3, as DNA: TGTGCCAGCAGCCAGGGGGGATACGCTGAAGCTTTCTTT. As protein: CASSQGGYAEAFF.

The gene calls are TRBV4-2 and TRBJ2-1; TRBD2 agrees at 11 bases. CDR3 length equals 16 residues. Germline V CDR1 and CDR2: LGHNA, YNFKEQ. With 1 base clipped from V and 4 bases from J, the junction kept 3 bases outside the gene matches. The CDR3 sequence: CASSQGGLADYNEQFF. In nucleotides, the CDR3 is TGTGCCAGCAGCCAAGGGGGACTAGCGGATTACAATGAGCAGTTCTTC.

The V call is TRBV7-2, the J call TRBJ1-2, with a tentative D call TRBD1 (5 bases). V dropped 7 bases and J dropped 7 bases, with 16 bases sitting between them. Germline lookup yields CDR1 SGHTA and CDR2 FQGNSA. The CDR3 is made up of 13 amino acids. CDR3 residues: CASIPAGGFGYTF. CDR3 DNA: TGTGCCAGCATCCCGGCGGGGGGGTTTGGCTACACCTTC.

The chain uses TRBV20-1 and TRBJ1-1; 7 bases match TRBD1. CDR1 and CDR2 (germline): DFQATT, SNEGSKA (reference sequence). CDR3 size: 14 residues. The junction had 10 bases not matched to a gene; V was cut back by 3 bases and J by 6 bases. CDR3 loop: CSASQQGRGAEAFF. The CDR3 DNA is TGCAGTGCTAGTCAACAGGGCAGGGGGGCTGAAGCTTTCTTT.

The CDR3 sequence is CATSDSRLAGGQYNEQFF. The CDR3 nucleotides read TGTGCCACCAGTGACTCCCGACTAGCGGGGGGGCAATACAATGAGCAGTTCTTC. V and J are TRBV24-1 and TRBJ2-1, with 14 positions matching TRBD2. This CDR3 has 18 residues. CDR1 and CDR2 (germline): KGHDR, SFDVKD. The V and J ends lost 4 bases and 4 bases, in that order; junction bases with no gene match: 8.

This chain links TRBV20-1 with TRBJ2-5, with TRBD2 matching 11 bases. The CDR3 extends over 14 amino acids. Germline CDR1 is DFQATT and CDR2 is SNEGSKA (reference sequence). Trimming took 1 base from V and 5 from J; bases not matched to a gene: 3. CDR3 DNA: TGCAGTGCTAGAGTGAGACTAGCGGGGGAGACCCAGTACTTC. Residues: CSARVRLAGETQYF.

J is TRBJ1-2 and V is TRBV5-1, with D perhaps TRBD1 (6 bases). The CDR3 runs to 14 residues. Germline CDR1 is SGHRS and CDR2 is YFSETQ. V was clipped by 4 bases and J by 4 bases, with 14 bases between them. The CDR3 DNA reads as TGCGCCAGCAGCATACTACAGGGCGCCTATGGCTACACCTTC. Its protein product is CASSILQGAYGYTF.

The chain combines TRBV7-9 with TRBJ1-2; the D gene is possibly TRBD1 (5 bases). The CDR3 consists of 13 residues. CDR1 and CDR2 from the germline V gene are SEHNR and FQNEAQ (reference sequence). V lost 4 bases and J 8 bases, leaving 14 bases between the germline ends. CDR3 amino acids: CASSSDSQEGYTF. The CDR3 DNA is TGTGCCAGCAGCTCCGACAGCCAAGAAGGCTACACCTTC. The whole variable domain, filled in from reference TRBV7-9 and TRBJ1-2, reads DTGVSQNPRHKITKRGQNVTFRCDPISEHNRLYWYRQTLGQGPEFLTYFQNEAQLEKSRLLSDRFSAERPKGSFSTLEIQRTEQGDSAMYLCASSSDSQEGYTFGSGTRLTVV.

The chain couples TRBV5-1 to TRBJ2-5, with unresolved D. V lost 0 bases, J lost 2 bases, and 8 bases lay in between. CDR3 length: 14 amino acids. Germline values: CDR1 SGHRS, CDR2 YFSETQ. CDR3 sequence: CASSLAAKQETQYF. The CDR3 bases are TGCGCCAGCAGCTTGGCCGCCAAACAAGAGACCCAGTACTTC. The entire variable domain, with the rest obtained from reference TRBV5-1 and TRBJ2-5, is as follows: KAGVTQTPRYLIKTRGQQVTLSCSPISGHRSVSWYQQTPGQGLQFLFEYFSETQRNKGNFPGRFSGRQFSNSRSEMNVSTLELGDSALYLCASSLAAKQETQYFGPGTRLLVL.

This chain links TRBV5-6 with TRBJ1-5, with 7 positions matching TRBD1. The CDR3 covers 18 residues. Germline CDR1 and CDR2: SGHDT and YYEEEE. V was clipped by 3 bases and J by 0 bases; unmatched bases: 12. The CDR3 sequence is CASSSRGGLGYSNQPQHF. The CDR3 DNA reads as TGTGCCAGCAGCTCCAGGGGGGGATTGGGATATAGCAATCAGCCCCAGCATTTT.

V is TRBV2 and J is TRBJ2-2; possible D gene TRBD2, 6 bases. Per the germline V gene, CDR1 is SNHLY and CDR2 is FYNNEI. Between the trimmed V and J ends, which lost 6 bases and 6 bases, there was a span of 17 bases. The CDR3 is 15 residues long. This chain's CDR3 is CASRRETSSPGELFF. CDR3 in DNA: TGTGCCAGCAGAAGAGAAACTAGCTCCCCCGGGGAGCTGTTTTTT.

The chain recombines TRBV12-3 or TRBV12-4 with TRBJ1-2, with D maybe TRBD1 (5 bases). With 1 base removed from V and 8 bases from J, the gap between germline ends came to 8 bases. This CDR3 is built from 12 residues. CDR3 in DNA: TGTGCCAGCAGTTTAGAGGGGCAAGGCTACACCTTC. The encoded protein is CASSLEGQGYTF.

The V call is TRBV14, the J call TRBJ2-7; TRBD1 agrees at 7 bases. The V gene end was trimmed by 1 base and the J gene end by 0 bases; junction bases not matched to a gene: 3. The CDR3 contains 15 residues. CDR1 is SGHDN and CDR2 is FVKESK in the germline V gene. CDR3 region: CASSQAGQPSYEQYF. The CDR3 nucleotides read TGTGCCAGCAGCCAAGCGGGACAGCCCTCCTACGAGCAGTACTTC.

Only one count was recorded for this clonotype. The chain is built from TRBV29-1 and TRBJ2-1; 9 bases are shared with TRBD2. CDR1 is SQVTM and CDR2 is ANQGSEA in the germline V gene. The trim removed 7 bases at V and 3 bases at J, leaving 10 bases unmatched. The CDR3 length is 15 residues. In DNA, the CDR3 is TGCAGCGCCGTAGCGGGCGGGGGGGTCTACAATGAGCAGTTCTTC. It codes for CSAVAGGGVYNEQFF.

The rearrangement uses TRBV7-3 and TRBJ2-7, with 8 bases fitting TRBD1. The CDR3 is 15 amino acids. Germline-derived CDR1 and CDR2 are SGHTA and FQGTGA. The V and J ends lost 1 base and 4 bases, in that order; junction bases with no gene match: 6. As DNA, the CDR3 is TGTGCCAGCAGCTTAAGACAGGGGATGGAGTACGAGCAGTACTTC. Its translation: CASSLRQGMEYEQYF.

This chain connects TRBV3-1 to TRBJ1-1; D is undetermined. CDR3 length: 16 amino acids. The germline V gene has CDR1 LGHDT and CDR2 YNNKEL (reference sequence). The germline V and J ends were trimmed by 3 bases and 0 bases, with 14 bases remaining between them. For the CDR3, the DNA is TGTGCCAGCAGCCACGTGCCATCTACCATGAACACTGAAGCTTTCTTT. This gives the protein CASSHVPSTMNTEAFF.

The V gene is TRBV30, the J gene TRBJ1-3, with a tentative D call TRBD1 (5 bases). There are 16 residues in the CDR3. Germline V CDR1 and CDR2: GTSNPN, SVGIG (reference sequence). With 7 bases removed from V and 3 bases from J, the gap between germline ends came to 22 bases. The CDR3 is CASAGDASGDGNTIYF. The DNA of the CDR3 is TGTGCCTCCGCGGGGGATGCCTCGGGAGATGGAAACACCATATATTTT.

The chain combines TRBV6-7 with TRBJ2-2; D remains unclear. TRBV6-7 is known as an ORF, though its function is uncertain. The CDR3 is made up of 15 amino acids. V lost 2 bases and J lost 9, with 16 bases in between. CDR3 loop: CASSYLRQTPRELFF. The CDR3 coding sequence is TGTGCCAGCAGTTACCTCCGCCAGACCCCACGGGAGCTGTTTTTT.

The V gene is TRBV29-1, the J gene TRBJ1-1; D might be TRBD1 (5 bases). Germline values: CDR1 SQVTM, CDR2 ANQGSEA. V was pared by 2 bases and J by 1 base, with 8 bases between. The CDR3 loop spans 13 amino acids. The DNA of the CDR3 is TGCAGCGTTGAACGGACATCGAACACTGAAGCTTTCTTT. Amino acid sequence: CSVERTSNTEAFF.

The chain carries TRBV7-9 and TRBJ2-7; D might be TRBD1 (5 bases). The CDR3 is made up of 15 amino acids. CDR1 and CDR2 from the germline V gene are SEHNR and FQNEAQ (reference sequence). The germline V and J ends were trimmed by 2 bases and 0 bases, with 11 bases remaining between them. CDR3 protein: CASSLKGALSYEQYF. CDR3 nucleotides: TGTGCCAGCAGCTTAAAAGGGGCCCTCTCCTACGAGCAGTACTTC.

This sequence joins TRBV24-1 and TRBJ2-2; D is perhaps TRBD1 or TRBD2 (5 bases each). V was cut by 3 bases and J by 8 bases, with 9 bases left in between. Per the germline V gene, CDR1 is KGHDR and CDR2 is SFDVKD. CDR3 length equals 13 residues. The CDR3 is CATSDEGTGELFF. The DNA for the CDR3 is TGTGCCACCAGTGATGAGGGGACGGGGGAGCTGTTTTTT.

This chain links TRBV20-1 with TRBJ2-7; D unresolved. The CDR3 runs to 8 residues. V shed 4 bases and J shed 5 bases, with 0 bases lying between them. The germline CDR1 and CDR2 sequences are DFQATT and SNEGSKA (reference sequence). CDR3 nucleotides: TGCAGTGCTAACGAGCAGTACTTC. It is translated as CSANEQYF.

The chain carries TRBV20-1 and TRBJ2-5; 12 positions match TRBD2. CDR1 DFQATT and CDR2 SNEGSKA come from the germline V gene (reference sequence). There are 15 residues in the CDR3. V gave up 1 base and J gave up 0 bases; unmatched junction bases: 0. CDR3 amino acids: CSARGLAGDQETQYF. The DNA of the CDR3 is TGCAGTGCTAGAGGACTAGCGGGGGACCAAGAGACCCAGTACTTC.

This clonotype was observed a single time. The CDR3 nucleotides read TGTGCCACACGACAGGTTTCCTCCTACGAGCAGTACTTC. This translates into CATRQVSSYEQYF. This chain uses TRBV15 with TRBJ2-7; tentatively, D is TRBD1 (6 bases). Germline loops: CDR1 LNHNV, CDR2 YYDKDF (reference sequence). This CDR3 contains 13 residues. The V end lost 9 bases, the J end lost 0 bases, and 12 bases lay between the germline ends.